These 30 T cell receptor beta chains originate from one sample sequenced in a study of T cell responses to AZD1222 COVID-19 vaccine (dated by TCRdb to 2020 to 2022). Libraries were made using the immunoSEQ multiplex PCR assay. This is the immuneACCESS table as TCRdb keeps it, with only in-frame sequences that have V and J called. A part of the clones is gone; compared with another copy, unresolved V genes explain less than half, and the rest is unexplained. This sample comprises some 150,000 clones, about 90% of them detected only once. Roughly 4.6% of the sample belongs to the ten largest clones. This specimen's time point label, interpreted: baseline before first vaccination. The sequences come from peripheral blood, collected on day 0 of AZD1222 vaccination. Receptors originate from an adult in good health.

The chain employs TRBV5-8 and TRBJ1-1; a possible D gene is TRBD1 (6 bases). Germline V gene data show CDR1 as SGHTS and CDR2 as YDEGEE. The CDR3 has 17 amino acids. The V end lost 3 bases, the J end lost 4 bases, and 22 bases lay between the germline ends. CDR3 residues: CASSSPRTALMGTEAFF. The DNA for the CDR3 is TGTGCCAGCAGCTCCCCTCGGACAGCCTTGATGGGCACTGAAGCTTTCTTT.

The chain joins TRBV6-5 to TRBJ1-1; D not resolved. Deletions cut 2 bases from V and 1 base from J, with 14 bases between. Germline CDR1 MNHEY, CDR2 SVGAGI. The CDR3 length is 16 residues. CDR3 protein: CASSYRRGSGNTEAFF. The CDR3 DNA sequence: TGTGCCAGCAGTTACCGGCGGGGTAGCGGGAACACTGAAGCTTTCTTT.

This clone was seen a single time. V and J are TRBV13 and TRBJ2-5; 8 bases fit TRBD1. V was clipped by 4 bases and J by 5 bases; unmatched bases: 6. The CDR3 contains 14 residues. Germline V gene sequence: CDR1 PRHDT, CDR2 FYEKMQ (reference sequence). As DNA, the CDR3 is TGTGCCAGCAGCTCTGACAGGGGACGGGAGACCCAGTACTTC. Residues: CASSSDRGRETQYF.

The J gene is TRBJ2-1, the V gene TRBV7-3; 7 nucleotides line up with TRBD2. V shed 5 bases and J 8 bases; nucleotides not matched to a gene: 9. CDR3 length: 14 amino acids. The germline CDR1 and CDR2 sequences are SGHTA and FQGTGA. CDR3: CASSPWAGADEQFF. CDR3 nucleotides: TGTGCCAGCAGCCCCTGGGCGGGAGCCGATGAGCAGTTCTTC.

This chain connects TRBV11-3 to TRBJ2-3, with D uncertain. V shed 3 bases and J shed 4 bases, with 11 bases lying between them. The CDR3 is 14 amino acids. Germline values: CDR1 SGHNT, CDR2 YENEEA. CDR3 residues: CASSFSFQADTQYF. CDR3 nucleotide sequence: TGTGCCAGCAGCTTTAGTTTCCAAGCAGATACGCAGTATTTT.

This chain uses TRBV18 with TRBJ2-1; 11 nucleotides match TRBD2. The CDR3 runs to 14 residues. The V segment lost 3 bases and the J segment 5 bases; nucleotides outside the gene matches: 0. Germline loops: CDR1 KGHSH, CDR2 LQKENI. DNA of the CDR3: TGTGCCAGCTCACCGGGACTAGCGGACAATGAGCAGTTCTTC. Amino acid sequence: CASSPGLADNEQFF.

This clone has only a few counts. The chain carries TRBV5-4 and TRBJ2-7; no firm D call. CDR1 is SGHNT, CDR2 YYREEE, per germline (reference sequence). This CDR3 comprises 15 residues. Trimming took 0 bases from V and 4 from J, leaving 14 bases between them. CDR3 DNA sequence: TGTGCCAGCAGCTTGGAAGGACGCGTAATTTACGAGCAGTACTTC. Its translation: CASSLEGRVIYEQYF.

The chain is built from TRBV4-1 and TRBJ2-7; D remains ambiguous. The CDR3 consists of 14 residues. V was pared by 1 base and J by 2 bases, with 9 bases between. The germline gives CDR1 MGHRA, CDR2 YSYEKL. This CDR3 is CASSQGFKAYEQYF. The CDR3 DNA is TGCGCCAGCAGCCAAGGTTTCAAAGCCTACGAGCAGTACTTC.

The J gene is TRBJ1-2, the V gene TRBV9; possible D gene TRBD1, 5 bases. Per germline, CDR1 SGDLS and CDR2 YYNGEE. CDR3 size: 15 residues. The V end lost 4 bases, the J end lost 0 bases, and 13 bases lay between the germline ends. The CDR3 protein is CASSPRDRPNYGYTF. The CDR3 nucleotides read TGTGCCAGCAGCCCACGGGACCGGCCTAACTATGGCTACACCTTC.

The chain carries TRBV6-5 and TRBJ2-7; D is tentatively TRBD1 or TRBD2 (5 bases each). Trimming left V 2 bases short and J 2 bases short, with 10 bases between. CDR3 length: 14 residues. CDR1 is MNHEY, CDR2 SVGAGI, per germline. For the CDR3, the DNA is TGTGCCAGCAGTTACGGGGGTTTTGCCTACGAGCAGTACTTC. Amino acid sequence: CASSYGGFAYEQYF.

The chain combines TRBV5-4 with TRBJ2-1, with D uncertain. CDR3 length equals 13 residues. The germline CDR1 and CDR2 sequences are SGHNT and YYREEE (reference sequence). Trimming took off 2 bases at V and 6 bases at J, with 9 bases between the two ends. DNA of the CDR3: TGTGCCAGCAGCTTAATTGAGAGCAATGAGCAGTTCTTC. Its translation: CASSLIESNEQFF.

The genes are TRBV5-1 and TRBJ2-1, with 10 bases that match TRBD2. CDR1 SGHRS and CDR2 YFSETQ come from the germline V gene. The ends lost 0 bases at V and 6 bases at J; junction bases unmatched: 3. This CDR3 has 15 amino acids. CDR3 protein: CASSLVASGGNEQFF. The CDR3 bases are TGCGCCAGCAGCTTGGTGGCTAGCGGGGGCAATGAGCAGTTCTTC. The complete variable domain, with remaining parts taken from reference TRBV5-1 and TRBJ2-1, reads KAGVTQTPRYLIKTRGQQVTLSCSPISGHRSVSWYQQTPGQGLQFLFEYFSETQRNKGNFPGRFSGRQFSNSRSEMNVSTLELGDSALYLCASSLVASGGNEQFFGPGTRLTVL.

The V call is TRBV2, the J call TRBJ1-2; D not resolved. CDR1 SNHLY and CDR2 FYNNEI come from the germline V gene. Trimming shortened V by 7 bases and J by 4 bases, and 10 bases separated the two germline ends. The CDR3 is made up of 12 amino acids. CDR3 bases: TGTGCCAGCACCACCGAGGGCTATGGCTACACCTTC. This sequence encodes CASTTEGYGYTF.

V is TRBV3-1 (or the pseudogene TRBV3-2) and J is TRBJ2-7, with TRBD2 identical over 12 bases. Trimming at V came to 2 bases and at J to 6 bases, leaving 17 bases not matched to a gene. CDR3 length equals 19 residues. Per the germline V gene, CDR1 is LGHDT and CDR2 is YNNKEL (reference sequence). The CDR3 here is CASSQTRALAGGKVREQYF. The CDR3 DNA reads TGTGCCAGCAGCCAAACCAGGGCACTAGCGGGAGGCAAGGTCCGCGAGCAGTACTTC.

This chain connects TRBV19 to TRBJ1-5, with D unresolved. Germline lookup yields CDR1 LNHDA and CDR2 SQIVND (reference sequence). V was shortened by 10 bases and J by 4 bases, with 14 bases between the two germline ends. The CDR3 length is 13 residues. The CDR3 coding sequence is TGTGCCACCAGACCAGGTGAGAATCAGCCCCAGCATTTT. Its protein is CATRPGENQPQHF.

J is TRBJ2-7 and V is TRBV27; D uncertain. Germline assignment: CDR1 MNHEY and CDR2 SMNVEV (reference sequence). The CDR3 totals 13 residues. Deletions cut 2 bases from V and 0 bases from J, with 5 bases between. CDR3 coding DNA: TGTGCCAGCAGTTTAGACTTCTCCTACGAGCAGTACTTC. Encoded protein: CASSLDFSYEQYF.

J is TRBJ1-2 and V is TRBV7-6; D perhaps matches TRBD1 (6 bases). Trimming took 5 bases from V and 4 from J, leaving 14 bases between them. From germline, CDR1 is SGHVS and CDR2 FNYEAQ. The CDR3 is 14 amino acids. CDR3 sequence (DNA): TGTGCCAGCAGCCCTAGAGGGACAAGCTATGGCTACACCTTC. This translates into CASSPRGTSYGYTF.

This chain links TRBV27 with TRBJ1-6; D gene unclear. Trimming left V 0 bases short and J 10 bases short, with 7 bases between. The CDR3 is made up of 13 amino acids. Germline lookup yields CDR1 MNHEY and CDR2 SMNVEV (reference sequence). The CDR3 coding sequence is TGTGCCAGCAGTTTATCCCCCCCCTCACCCCTCCACTTT. It is translated as CASSLSPPSPLHF.

The J gene is TRBJ1-1, the V gene TRBV19, with TRBD1 matching over 7 bases. Germline lookup yields CDR1 LNHDA and CDR2 SQIVND (reference sequence). The CDR3 consists of 12 residues. V was pared by 6 bases and J by 5 bases, with 3 bases of the junction left unmatched. CDR3 sequence reads: CASSHRGTEAFF. The CDR3 DNA follows: TGTGCCAGTAGCCACAGGGGTACTGAAGCTTTCTTT.

The genes are TRBV6-5 and TRBJ2-7; 7 bases map to TRBD2. CDR1 and CDR2 from the germline V gene are MNHEY and SVGAGI. V shed 0 bases, J shed 1 base, and the junction held 6 bases outside the gene matches. This CDR3 comprises 16 residues. CDR3 sequence: CASSYSAGSGSYEQYF. In nucleotides, the CDR3 is TGTGCCAGCAGTTACTCAGCGGGGAGTGGGTCCTACGAGCAGTACTTC.

CDR3 amino acids: CASSYRVSGYTF. CDR3 coding DNA: TGTGCCAGCAGTTACCGGGTATCCGGCTACACCTTC. The V and J genes are TRBV6-6 and TRBJ1-2, with D unclear. Germline assignment: CDR1 MNHNY and CDR2 SVGAGI (reference sequence). The CDR3 runs to 12 residues. V was pared by 2 bases and J by 8 bases, with 9 bases between.

This sequence joins TRBV25-1 and TRBJ2-1; a possible D gene is TRBD2 (6 bases). This CDR3 spans 15 amino acids. Trimming took off 2 bases at V and 0 bases at J, with 8 bases between the two ends. From germline, CDR1 is MGHDK and CDR2 SYGVNS. CDR3 sequence (DNA): TGTGCCAGCAGTGAACGGGGGAGCTCCTACAATGAGCAGTTCTTC. This gives the protein CASSERGSSYNEQFF.

The CDR3: CASSLELGQETQYF. The DNA of the CDR3 is TGTGCCAGCAGCTTGGAACTAGGCCAAGAGACCCAGTACTTC. This chain joins TRBV5-5 and TRBJ2-5; D perhaps matches TRBD2 (5 bases). CDR3 length: 14 residues. Germline V gene lookup returns CDR1 SGHKS and CDR2 YYEKEE (reference sequence). Trimming took 0 bases from V and 1 from J, leaving 7 bases between them.

This clone appeared once. The J gene is TRBJ2-3, the V gene TRBV14, with D hard to call. The V gene lost 2 bases and the J gene lost 2 bases, with 14 bases spanning the gap. CDR3 size: 16 residues. Germline V CDR1 and CDR2: SGHDN, FVKESK. This chain's CDR3 is CASSQFRAALTDTQYF. The CDR3 DNA reads as TGTGCCAGCAGCCAATTTCGGGCAGCCCTCACAGATACGCAGTATTTT.

The genes are TRBV7-9 and TRBJ2-5; 13 bases agree with TRBD2. CDR3 length: 17 residues. Trimming cost V 5 bases and J 2 bases; bases outside gene matches: 8. CDR1 and CDR2 from the germline V gene are SEHNR and FQNEAQ (reference sequence). The CDR3 region is CASSPGLAGVGQETQYF. Here the CDR3 DNA reads TGTGCCAGCAGCCCCGGACTAGCGGGAGTAGGACAAGAGACCCAGTACTTC.

This clone turned up a few times. The chain recombines TRBV7-8 with TRBJ2-5, with 11 bases aligning to TRBD1. The J segment lost 1 base and the V segment lost 5 bases, leaving 6 bases of the junction unmatched. This CDR3 has 16 amino acids. Per germline, CDR1 SGHVS and CDR2 FQNEAQ. The CDR3 loop is CASSPPGTGGQETQYF. As DNA, the CDR3 is TGTGCCAGCAGCCCGCCCGGGACAGGGGGCCAAGAGACCCAGTACTTC. The variable domain in full, completed from reference TRBV7-8 and TRBJ2-5, reads GAGVSQSPRYKVAKRGQDVALRCDPISGHVSLFWYQQALGQGPEFLTYFQNEAQLDKSGLPSDRFFAERPEGSVSTLKIQRTQQEDSAVYLCASSPPGTGGQETQYFGPGTRLLVL.

The chain uses TRBV9 and TRBJ2-5, with D uncertain. This CDR3 comprises 13 residues. Trimming left V 3 bases short and J 5 bases short, with 11 bases between. From germline, CDR1 is SGDLS and CDR2 YYNGEE. CDR3 nucleotides: TGTGCCAGCAGCGCGGACCTGGGGGAGACCCAGTACTTC. Translated, it gives CASSADLGETQYF.

In the case of this clone: Other DNA variants within this sample encode the same CDR3. This chain joins TRBV6-2 or TRBV6-3 and TRBJ2-6; D call uncertain. This CDR3 contains 13 residues. Germline CDR1 MNHEY, CDR2 SVGEGT. Trimming removed 5 bases at V and 1 base at J, with 3 bases between. The DNA of the CDR3 is TGTGCCAGCAGTCTTTCTGGGGCCAACGTCCTGACTTTC. This encodes CASSLSGANVLTF.

Details on this clone: In the same sample, other DNA sequences code for this CDR3. This rearrangement joins TRBV28 to TRBJ2-2; 10 bases are shared with TRBD1. V gave up 1 base and J gave up 4 bases; unmatched junction bases: 3. CDR3 length equals 16 residues. Germline V gene lookup returns CDR1 MDHEN and CDR2 SYDVKM. The CDR3, as DNA: TGTGCCAGCAGTTTATTGGGACAGGGGCTCACCGGGGAGCTGTTTTTT. It is translated as CASSLLGQGLTGELFF.

This clone was detected only once. The rearrangement links TRBV28 to TRBJ1-4; D might be TRBD1 (6 bases). V dropped 6 bases and J dropped 10 bases, with 24 bases sitting between them. The CDR3 is 16 amino acids. The germline gives CDR1 MDHEN, CDR2 SYDVKM. The CDR3 protein is CASRPTGRGGGGKLFF. The CDR3 bases are TGTGCCAGCAGACCTACAGGGAGGGGGGGTGGCGGAAAACTGTTTTTT.